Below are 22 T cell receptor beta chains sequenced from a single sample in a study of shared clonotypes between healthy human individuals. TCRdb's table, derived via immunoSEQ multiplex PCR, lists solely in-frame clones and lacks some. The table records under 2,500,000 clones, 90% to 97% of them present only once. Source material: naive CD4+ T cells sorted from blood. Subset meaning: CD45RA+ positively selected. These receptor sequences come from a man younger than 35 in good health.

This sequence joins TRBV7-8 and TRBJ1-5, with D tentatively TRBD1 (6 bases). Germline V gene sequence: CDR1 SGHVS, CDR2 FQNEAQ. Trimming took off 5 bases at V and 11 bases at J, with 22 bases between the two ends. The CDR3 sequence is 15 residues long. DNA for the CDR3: TGTGCCAGCAGCCCGCGGACAGTCCGGGGGTTGGCCCAGCATTTT. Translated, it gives CASSPRTVRGLAQHF.

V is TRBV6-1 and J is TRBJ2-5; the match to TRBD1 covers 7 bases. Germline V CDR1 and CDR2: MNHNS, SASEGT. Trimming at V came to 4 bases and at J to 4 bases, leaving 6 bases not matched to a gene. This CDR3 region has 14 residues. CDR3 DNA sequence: TGTGCCAGCAGTGTAAACAGGGGTCCAGAGACCCAGTACTTC. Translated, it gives CASSVNRGPETQYF.

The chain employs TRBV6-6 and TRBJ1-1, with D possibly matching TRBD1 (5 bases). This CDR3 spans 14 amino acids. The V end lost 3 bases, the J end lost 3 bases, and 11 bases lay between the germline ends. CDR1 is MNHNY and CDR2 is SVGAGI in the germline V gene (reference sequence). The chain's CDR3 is CASSYPRDHTEAFF. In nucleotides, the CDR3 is TGTGCCAGCAGTTATCCCAGGGATCACACTGAAGCTTTCTTT.

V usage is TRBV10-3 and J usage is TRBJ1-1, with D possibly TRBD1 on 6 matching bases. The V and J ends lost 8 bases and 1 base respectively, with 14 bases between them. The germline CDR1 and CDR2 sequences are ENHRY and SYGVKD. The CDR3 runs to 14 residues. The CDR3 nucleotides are TGTGCCATCGGGCCCGGACAGCCGAACACTGAAGCTTTCTTT. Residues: CAIGPGQPNTEAFF.

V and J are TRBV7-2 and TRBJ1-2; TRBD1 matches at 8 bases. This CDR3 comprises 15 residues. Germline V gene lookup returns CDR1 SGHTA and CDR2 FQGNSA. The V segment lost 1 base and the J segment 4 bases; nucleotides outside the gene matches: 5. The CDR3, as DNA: TGTGCCAGCAGCTTAGAGGCAGGGGGCATCTATGGCTACACCTTC. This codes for CASSLEAGGIYGYTF.

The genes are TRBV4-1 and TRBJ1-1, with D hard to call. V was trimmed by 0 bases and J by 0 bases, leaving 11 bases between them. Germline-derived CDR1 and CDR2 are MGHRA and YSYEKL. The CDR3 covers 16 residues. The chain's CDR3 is CASSQDSTFLNTEAFF. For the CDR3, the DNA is TGCGCCAGCAGCCAAGATTCGACCTTCCTGAACACTGAAGCTTTCTTT.

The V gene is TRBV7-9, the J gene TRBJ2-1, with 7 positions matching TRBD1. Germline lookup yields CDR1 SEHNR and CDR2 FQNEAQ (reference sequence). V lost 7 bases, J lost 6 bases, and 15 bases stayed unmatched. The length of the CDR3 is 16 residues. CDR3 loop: CASTDEGGRGFNEQFF. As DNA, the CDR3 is TGTGCCAGCACCGACGAAGGGGGCAGGGGGTTCAATGAGCAGTTCTTC.

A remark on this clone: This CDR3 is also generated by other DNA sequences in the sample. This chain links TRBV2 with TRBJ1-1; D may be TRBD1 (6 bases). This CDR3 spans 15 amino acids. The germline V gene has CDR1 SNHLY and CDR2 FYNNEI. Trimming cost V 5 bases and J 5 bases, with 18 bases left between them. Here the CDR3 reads CASSLQGSGQTEAFF. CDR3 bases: TGTGCCAGCAGTCTACAGGGAAGCGGGCAGACTGAAGCTTTCTTT. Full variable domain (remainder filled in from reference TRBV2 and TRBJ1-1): EPEVTQTPSHQVTQMGQEVILRCVPISNHLYFYWYRQILGQKVEFLVSFYNNEISEKSEIFDDQFSVERPDGSNFTLKIRSTKLEDSAMYFCASSLQGSGQTEAFFGQGTRLTVV.

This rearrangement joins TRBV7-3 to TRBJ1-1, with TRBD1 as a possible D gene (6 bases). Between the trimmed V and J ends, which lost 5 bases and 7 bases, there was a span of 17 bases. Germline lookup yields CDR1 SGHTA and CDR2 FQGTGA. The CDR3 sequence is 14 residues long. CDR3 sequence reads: CASSPSLGASEAFF. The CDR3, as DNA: TGTGCCAGCAGCCCCTCCTTGGGGGCCAGTGAAGCTTTCTTT. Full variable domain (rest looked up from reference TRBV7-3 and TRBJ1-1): GAGVSQTPSNKVTEKGKYVELRCDPISGHTALYWYRQSLGQGPEFLIYFQGTGAADDSGLPNDRFFAVRPEGSVSTLKIQRTERGDSAVYLCASSPSLGASEAFFGQGTRLTVV.

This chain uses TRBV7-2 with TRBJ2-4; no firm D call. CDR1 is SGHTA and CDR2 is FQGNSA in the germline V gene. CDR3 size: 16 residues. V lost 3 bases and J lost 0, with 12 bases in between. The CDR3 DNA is TGTGCCAGCAGCTTTTTTGCAGCTGTAGCCAAAAACATTCAGTACTTC. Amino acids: CASSFFAAVAKNIQYF.

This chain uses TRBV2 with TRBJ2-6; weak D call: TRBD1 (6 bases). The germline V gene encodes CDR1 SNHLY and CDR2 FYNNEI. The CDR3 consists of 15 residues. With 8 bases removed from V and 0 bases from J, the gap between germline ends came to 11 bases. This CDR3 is CASSGQRSGANVLTF. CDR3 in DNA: TGTGCCAGCTCTGGACAGCGCTCTGGGGCCAACGTCCTGACTTTC.

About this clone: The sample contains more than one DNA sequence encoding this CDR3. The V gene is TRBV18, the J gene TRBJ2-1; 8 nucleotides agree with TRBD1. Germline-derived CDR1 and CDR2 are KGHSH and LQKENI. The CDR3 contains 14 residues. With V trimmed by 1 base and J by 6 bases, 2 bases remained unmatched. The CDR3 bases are TGTGCCAGCTCACCACGCACAGGGGGCAATGAGCAGTTCTTC. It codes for CASSPRTGGNEQFF.

The CDR3 DNA sequence: TGCGCCAGCAGCTTGGCCAGGGTAGAGACTGAAGCTTTCTTT. Translating it yields CASSLARVETEAFF. The chain recombines TRBV5-1 with TRBJ1-1; D possibly corresponds to TRBD1 (5 bases). Per the germline V gene, CDR1 is SGHRS and CDR2 is YFSETQ. V was shortened by 0 bases and J by 5 bases, with 11 bases between the two germline ends. The CDR3 is made up of 14 amino acids.

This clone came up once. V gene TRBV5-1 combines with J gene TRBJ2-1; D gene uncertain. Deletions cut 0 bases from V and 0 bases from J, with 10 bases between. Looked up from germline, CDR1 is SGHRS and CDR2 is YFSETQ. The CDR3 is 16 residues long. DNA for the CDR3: TGCGCCAGCAGCTTGGGCGAGGCTAGCTCCTACAATGAGCAGTTCTTC. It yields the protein CASSLGEASSYNEQFF.

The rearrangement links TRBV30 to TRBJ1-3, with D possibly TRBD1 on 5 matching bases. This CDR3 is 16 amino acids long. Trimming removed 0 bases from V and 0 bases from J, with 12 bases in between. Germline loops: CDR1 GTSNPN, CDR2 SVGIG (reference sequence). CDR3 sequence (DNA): TGTGCCTGGAGTGTCCGGGGCACCCTCTCTGGAAACACCATATATTTT. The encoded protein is CAWSVRGTLSGNTIYF.

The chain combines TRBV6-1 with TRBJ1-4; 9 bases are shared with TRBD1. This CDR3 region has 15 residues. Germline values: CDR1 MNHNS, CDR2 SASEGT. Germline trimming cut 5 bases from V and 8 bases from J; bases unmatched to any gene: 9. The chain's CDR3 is CASSSQQGAQEKLFF. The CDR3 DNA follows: TGTGCCAGCAGTAGCCAACAGGGGGCTCAGGAAAAACTGTTTTTT.

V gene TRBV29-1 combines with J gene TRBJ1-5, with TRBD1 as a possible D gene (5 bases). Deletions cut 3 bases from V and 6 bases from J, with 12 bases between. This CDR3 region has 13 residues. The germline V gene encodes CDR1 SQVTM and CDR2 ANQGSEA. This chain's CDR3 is CSVEGGDGQPQHF. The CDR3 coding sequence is TGCAGCGTTGAGGGGGGGGATGGTCAGCCCCAGCATTTT.

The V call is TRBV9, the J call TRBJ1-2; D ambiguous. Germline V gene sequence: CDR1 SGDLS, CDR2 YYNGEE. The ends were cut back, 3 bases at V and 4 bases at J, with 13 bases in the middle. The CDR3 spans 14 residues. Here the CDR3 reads CASSAGRAVYGYTF. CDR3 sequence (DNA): TGTGCCAGCAGCGCCGGACGGGCCGTCTATGGCTACACCTTC.

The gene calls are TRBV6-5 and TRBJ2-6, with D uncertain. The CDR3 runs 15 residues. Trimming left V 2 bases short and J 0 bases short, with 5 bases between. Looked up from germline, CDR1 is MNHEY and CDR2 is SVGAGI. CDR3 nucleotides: TGTGCCAGCAGTTACGGGTTCTCTGGGGCCAACGTCCTGACTTTC. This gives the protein CASSYGFSGANVLTF.

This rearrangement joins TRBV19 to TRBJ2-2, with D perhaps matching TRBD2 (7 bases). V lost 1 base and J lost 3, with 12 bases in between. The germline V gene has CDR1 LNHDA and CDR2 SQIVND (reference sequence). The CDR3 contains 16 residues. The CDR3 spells CASSIAGGPYTGELFF. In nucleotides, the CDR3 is TGTGCCAGTAGTATAGCCGGGGGGCCTTACACCGGGGAGCTGTTTTTT.

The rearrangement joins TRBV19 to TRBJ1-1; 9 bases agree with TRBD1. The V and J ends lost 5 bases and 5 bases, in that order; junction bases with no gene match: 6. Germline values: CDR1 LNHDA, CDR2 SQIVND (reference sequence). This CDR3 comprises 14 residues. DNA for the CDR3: TGTGCCAGTAGTGTGGGACAGGGTGTAACTGAAGCTTTCTTT. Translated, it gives CASSVGQGVTEAFF.

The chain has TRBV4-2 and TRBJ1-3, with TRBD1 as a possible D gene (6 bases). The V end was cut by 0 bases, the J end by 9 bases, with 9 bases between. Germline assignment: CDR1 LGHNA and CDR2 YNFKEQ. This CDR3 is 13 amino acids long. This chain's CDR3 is CASSQEQGGTIYF. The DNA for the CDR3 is TGTGCCAGCAGCCAAGAACAGGGAGGCACCATATATTTT.